The present T cell receptor (beta chain) was sequenced within a study of T cell responses to AZD1222 COVID-19 vaccine. The CDR3 has 15 amino acids. Germline V gene sequence: CDR1 SGHNT, CDR2 YENEEA. The J segment lost 8 bases and the V segment lost 5 bases, leaving 8 bases of the junction unmatched. Only in-frame clones appear in the TCRdb table, and some are missing; sequencing was by immunoSEQ multiplex PCR. The data show fewer than 110,000 clones, about 90% seen once. The receptor was isolated from an adult in good health. The material sequenced was peripheral blood, taken on day 0 of AZD1222 vaccination. The V call is TRBV11-3, the J call TRBJ2-1, with 11 bases matching TRBD2. The DNA of the CDR3 is TGTGCCAGCAGCCCCACTAGCGGGAGCGTATATGAGCAGTTCTTC. Amino acids: CASSPTSGSVYEQFF.